The 4 T cell receptor beta chains below come from one sample, sequenced in a study of blood T cell repertoires in COVID-19. Sequencing was performed with immunoSEQ multiplex PCR; in TCRdb, only in-frame clones are kept and a portion is missing. Of around 220,000 clones in the sample, approximately 79% were seen once. Sequenced: peripheral blood. These receptors originate from a middle-aged woman with active or convalescent COVID-19.

In DNA, the CDR3 is TGTGCCACCAGTGATCCCGCGACTACTGAAGCTTTCTTT. Its translation: CATSDPATTEAFF. The chain combines TRBV24-1 with TRBJ1-1; D gene uncertain. CDR3 length equals 13 residues. Trimming took off 3 bases at V and 5 bases at J, with 9 bases between the two ends. Germline V gene data show CDR1 as KGHDR and CDR2 as SFDVKD.

The chain joins TRBV2 to TRBJ2-2; weak D call: TRBD2 (5 bases). Trimming removed 7 bases from V and 6 bases from J, with 9 bases in between. The CDR3 has 12 amino acids. The germline V gene encodes CDR1 SNHLY and CDR2 FYNNEI. In DNA, the CDR3 is TGTGCCAGCATAATGGAGGCCGGGGAGCTGTTTTTT. Its translation is CASIMEAGELFF.

The chain joins TRBV4-1 to TRBJ2-7, with 8 nucleotides matching TRBD2. This CDR3 contains 15 residues. The J segment lost 3 bases and the V segment lost 2 bases, leaving 6 bases of the junction unmatched. CDR1 is MGHRA, CDR2 YSYEKL, per germline. The CDR3 protein is CASSQLGLAGYEQYF. The DNA for the CDR3 is TGCGCCAGCAGCCAACTTGGTCTAGCGGGCTACGAGCAGTACTTC.

The V call is TRBV6-5, the J call TRBJ1-1, with 9 bases aligning to TRBD1. Trimming cost V 6 bases and J 4 bases; bases outside gene matches: 0. CDR3 length: 12 amino acids. Germline V lookup: CDR1 MNHEY, CDR2 SVGAGI. The CDR3 is CASRDRGTEAFF. The DNA of the CDR3 is TGTGCCAGCAGGGACAGGGGCACTGAAGCTTTCTTT.